The rows below give T cell receptor beta chains drawn from one sample of a study of CD8+CD57+ T cells in acquired aplastic anemia. A single record per CDR3 protein comes from TCRdb applying MiXCR to the reads. The sample lists under 250,000 distinct CDR3 sequences; approximately 65% were seen once. The sequencing sample was made of sorted CD4+, CD8+, or CD8+CD57+ T cells (not recorded which) from PBMCs. These receptors were taken from a human donor with aplastic anemia. Each CDR3 is given with its conserved first and last residue. The D gene is left open where the match is weak. Clone size is shown for a subset of rows, as once, few, many or a class of expanded clone.

TRBD2	TRBV7-9	TRBJ2-1	once	TGTGCCAGCAGCCCCGGACTAGCGTCAGCCTACAATGAGCAGTTCTTC	CASSPGLASAYNEQFF
.	TRBV29-1	TRBJ1-2	.	TGCAGCGCCGATCTCTATGGCTACACCTTC	CSADLYGYTF
.	TRBV7-9	TRBJ2-7	.	TGTGCCAGCAGCTTAGTGACAGGCAACTACGAGCAGTACTTC	CASSLVTGNYEQYF
.	TRBV7-2	TRBJ2-3	.	TGTGCCAGCAGCACAGTGGCAGATACGCAGTATTTT	CASSTVADTQYF
.	TRBV7-7	TRBJ2-3	.	TGTGCTAGCAGCTTAACGGCTACAGATACGCAGTATTTT	CASSLTATDTQYF
.	TRBV20-1	TRBJ2-6	.	TGCAGTGTCCAGGGATTCCGGGCCAACGTCCTGACTTTC	CSVQGFRANVLTF
.	TRBV7-8	TRBJ1-5	.	TGTGCCAGCAGCTTAGCGCTTTCCAGGTCGGCGACCCAGCATTTT	CASSLALSRSATQHF
TRBD1	TRBV2	TRBJ1-6	.	TGTGCCAGCAATCAGGGGGCTGGTTCACCCCTCCACTTT	CASNQGAGSPLHF
.	TRBV19	TRBJ1-6	.	TGTGCCAGTAGCACAATTACAGGAGGTTCACCCCTCCACTTT	CASSTITGGSPLHF
.	TRBV4-1	TRBJ2-7	.	TGCGCCAGCAGCCGGGGGCAGGACTTCTACGAGCAGTACTTC	CASSRGQDFYEQYF
.	TRBV7-2	TRBJ2-7	.	TGTGCCAGCAGCTTAGTGGGCGGGGGCGTCCAGACCTACGAGCAGTACTTC	CASSLVGGGVQTYEQYF
.	TRBV20-1	TRBJ2-5	.	TGCAGTGCTAGTCAACGGGAGACCCAGTACTTC	CSASQRETQYF
TRBD1	TRBV12-3/TRBV12-4	TRBJ1-1	.	TGTGCCAGCGGATCCGGGACAGTAAACACTGAAGCTTTCTTT	CASGSGTVNTEAFF
TRBD1	TRBV19	TRBJ1-1	.	TGTGCCAGTAGTAGCATGCCGGGACAGGGTCTGGAAGCTTTCTTT	CASSSMPGQGLEAFF
.	TRBV6-2/TRBV6-3	TRBJ1-5	.	TGTGCCAGCAGCCTCGGCCCACAGGGACTCAATCAGCCCCAGCATTTT	CASSLGPQGLNQPQHF
.	TRBV2	TRBJ2-7	.	TGTGCCAGCAGTGCCGGGGGAACGGCCAGTCAGTACTTC	CASSAGGTASQYF
.	TRBV11-2	TRBJ2-1	.	TGTGCCAGCAGCTTAGAGGACTTCCTCCCCTACAATGAGCAGTTCTTC	CASSLEDFLPYNEQFF
.	TRBV10-3	TRBJ2-7	many	TGTGCCATCAGTGAGGTCGGACTTAGCTACGAGCAGTACTTC	CAISEVGLSYEQYF
.	TRBV10-2	TRBJ2-7	.	TGCGCCAGCCAAACAGGGTTCGAGCAGTACTTC	CASQTGFEQYF
TRBD1	TRBV7-2	TRBJ1-1	.	TGTGCCAGCAGCCTTATCCGGGACAGGGCCTCGAACACTGAAGCTTTCTTT	CASSLIRDRASNTEAFF
.	TRBV12-3/TRBV12-4	TRBJ2-7	once	TGTGCCAGCAGCCCTAGGGGGATACTACACTACGAGCAGTACTTC	CASSPRGILHYEQYF
.	TRBV15	TRBJ1-1	few	TGTGCCACCAGCAGACAGGGAGGGACTGAAGCTTTCTTT	CATSRQGGTEAFF
TRBD1	TRBV5-4	TRBJ2-7	.	TGTGCCAGCAGCCCCGGACAGGGGAAGAGGCAGTACTTC	CASSPGQGKRQYF
.	TRBV5-1	TRBJ2-7	once	TGCGCCAGCAGCTTGGGCATAGTTCCCTACGAGCAGTACTTC	CASSLGIVPYEQYF
.	TRBV9	TRBJ2-1	.	TGTGCCAGCAGCGTAGTAGGAGACTTGTACAATGAGCAGTTCTTC	CASSVVGDLYNEQFF
.	TRBV2	TRBJ1-5	.	TGTGCCAGCAGCAGGGACGGTAATAGCAATCAGCCCCAGCATTTT	CASSRDGNSNQPQHF
TRBD1	TRBV20-1	TRBJ2-2	once	TGCAGTGCTAGTCGGGGACAGGGACGCACCGGGGAGCTGTTTTTT	CSASRGQGRTGELFF
.	TRBV12-3/TRBV12-4	TRBJ1-2	many	TGTGCCAGCAAATTAAGGGGGGCCATCTATGGCTACACCTTC	CASKLRGAIYGYTF
TRBD2	TRBV10-3	TRBJ2-5	.	TGTGCCATCAGTGAGTCGACTAGCGGGGGGTCAGAGACCCAGTACTTC	CAISESTSGGSETQYF
.	TRBV10-2	TRBJ2-3	.	TGTGCCAGCAGCCAGGGACTCAATCCAGGCACAGATACGCAGTATTTT	CASSQGLNPGTDTQYF
TRBD1	TRBV20-1	TRBJ2-7	.	TGCAGTGCTAAAAGACAGGGGAGCTCCTACGAGCAGTACTTC	CSAKRQGSSYEQYF
.	TRBV10-3	TRBJ1-1	.	TGTGCCATCAGTGAGCCCAATGGGGGCACTGAAGCTTTCTTT	CAISEPNGGTEAFF
TRBD1	TRBV5-1	TRBJ2-1	.	TGTGCCAGCAGCTCACAGGGGACCAATGAGCAGTTCTTC	CASSSQGTNEQFF
TRBD2	TRBV5-1	TRBJ2-5	few	TGCGCCAGCAGCTTAATACTAGCGGGCAAAGAGACCCAGTACTTC	CASSLILAGKETQYF
.	TRBV7-9	TRBJ2-7	.	TGTGCCAGCAGCCCCGTGGGGGGGCCCTACGAGCAGTACTTC	CASSPVGGPYEQYF
.	TRBV19	TRBJ1-4	.	TGTGCCAGTAGTCCCGGGCCCCGGCCGGGAAAACTGTTTTTT	CASSPGPRPGKLFF
TRBD2	TRBV7-9	TRBJ2-2	.	TGTGCCAGCAGCGATAGCGGGGGGGCCGGGGAGCTGTTTTTT	CASSDSGGAGELFF
TRBD1	TRBV20-1	TRBJ1-1	.	TGCAGTGCTTCCGCGGGACAGGGGGCTTGGGCTTTCTTT	CSASAGQGAWAFF
.	TRBV2	TRBJ2-3	.	TGTGCCAGCAGTGGCGGGGCTAGCGTTAGCACAGATACGCAGTATTTT	CASSGGASVSTDTQYF
.	TRBV15	TRBJ1-2	many	TGTGCCACCAGCAGAGATGAGGGCAGCTATGGCTACACCTTC	CATSRDEGSYGYTF
.	TRBV30	TRBJ2-7	many	TGTGCCTGGAGGTCAGGGGGGGAATACGAGCAGTACTTC	CAWRSGGEYEQYF
.	TRBV7-9	TRBJ2-5	once	TGTGCCACCAGCAGAGGAGCAAGGGAACAAGAGACCCAGTACTTC	CATSRGAREQETQYF
TRBD1	TRBV5-1	TRBJ2-7	.	TGCGCCAGCAGAGACACGGGACAGGCCCACGAGCAGTACTTC	CASRDTGQAHEQYF
TRBD1	TRBV24-1	TRBJ2-7	few	TGTGCCACCAGTGCGGACAGGGGCTACGAGCAGTACTTC	CATSADRGYEQYF
.	TRBV7-9	TRBJ1-4	.	TGTGCCAGCAGCCCCGGGGAGGTCCTCAATGAAAAACTGTTTTTT	CASSPGEVLNEKLFF
.	TRBV5-8	TRBJ1-5	.	TGTGCCAGCAGCACGGGACTGGCGAATCAGCCCCAGCATTTT	CASSTGLANQPQHF
.	TRBV9	TRBJ2-5	.	TGTGCCAGCAGCGTAGCAGGGTCCCAAGAGACCCAGTACTTC	CASSVAGSQETQYF
TRBD1	TRBV7-9	TRBJ2-7	.	TGTGCCAGCAGGGGACAGGGAACCTACGAGCAGTACTTC	CASRGQGTYEQYF
.	TRBV5-1	TRBJ1-4	.	TGCGCCAGCAGCTTGGCATACGATGAAAAACTGTTTTTT	CASSLAYDEKLFF